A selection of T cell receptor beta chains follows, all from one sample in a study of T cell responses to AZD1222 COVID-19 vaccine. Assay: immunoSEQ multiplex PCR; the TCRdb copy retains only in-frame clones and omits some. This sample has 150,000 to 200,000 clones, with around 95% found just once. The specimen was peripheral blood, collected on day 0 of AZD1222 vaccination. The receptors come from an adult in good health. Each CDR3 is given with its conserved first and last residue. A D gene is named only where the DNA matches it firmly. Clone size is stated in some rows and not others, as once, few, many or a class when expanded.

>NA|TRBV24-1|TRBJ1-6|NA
TGTGCCACCAGTGATCATACAGGGCTTGATTCACCCCTCCACTTT
CATSDHTGLDSPLHF
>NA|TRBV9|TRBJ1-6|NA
TGTGCCAGCAGCGTCAGGGAAACAGGTTCACCCCTCCACTTT
CASSVRETGSPLHF
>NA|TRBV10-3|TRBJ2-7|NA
TGTGCCATCAGTGAGTCGAACTCCTACGAGCAGTACTTC
CAISESNSYEQYF
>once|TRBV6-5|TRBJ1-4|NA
TGTGCCAGCAGCCCCGCCAGGAGAACTAATGAAAAACTGTTTTTT
CASSPARRTNEKLFF
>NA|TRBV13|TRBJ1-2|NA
TGTGCCAGCAGCTTAGTCAGGGATGGCTACACCTTC
CASSLVRDGYTF
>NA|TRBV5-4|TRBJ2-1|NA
TGTGCCAGCAGCCAAAGGGGGGGCAATGAGCAGTTCTTC
CASSQRGGNEQFF
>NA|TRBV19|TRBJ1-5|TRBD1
TGTGCCAGTAGTAGACCCCTCCGGACAGGGCCCGATCAGCCCCAGCATTTT
CASSRPLRTGPDQPQHF
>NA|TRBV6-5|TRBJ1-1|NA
TGTGCCAGCAGTTACCCAGCCGGGGGGGGGACTGAAGCTTTCTTT
CASSYPAGGGTEAFF
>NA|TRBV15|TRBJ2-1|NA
TGTGCCACCAGCAGAGAGGGGGGGACAGTGTCCGATGAGCAGTTCTTC
CATSREGGTVSDEQFF
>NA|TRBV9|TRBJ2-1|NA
TGTGCCAGCAGCGGATCCACGGGACGGGGTCGCTCGGAGCAGTTCTTC
CASSGSTGRGRSEQFF
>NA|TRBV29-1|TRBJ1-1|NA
TGCAGCGCCCACCCCACGGGCAGACCGGCTTTCTTT
CSAHPTGRPAFF
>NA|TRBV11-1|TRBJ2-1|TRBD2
TGTGCCAGCAGCCCGAGCGGGACTTACAATGAGCAGTTCTTC
CASSPSGTYNEQFF
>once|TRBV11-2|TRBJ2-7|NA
TGTGCCAGCAGCTTAGGAATAAGACGGGAGCAGTACTTC
CASSLGIRREQYF
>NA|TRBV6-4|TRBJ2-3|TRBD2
TGTGCCAGCCTCCAGACTAGCGGGAGCACAGATACGCAGTATTTT
CASLQTSGSTDTQYF
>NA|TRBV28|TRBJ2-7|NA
TGTGCCAGCAGTTTCATAGGCTTCGAGCAGTACTTC
CASSFIGFEQYF
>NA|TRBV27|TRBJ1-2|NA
TGTGCCAGCAGTTTAGCGCCAAATAGGGGCTACACCTTC
CASSLAPNRGYTF
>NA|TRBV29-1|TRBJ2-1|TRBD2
TGCAGCGTTGCGGGAACTAGCGGTAGCTCCTACAATGAGCAGTTCTTC
CSVAGTSGSSYNEQFF
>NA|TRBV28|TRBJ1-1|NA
TGTGCCAGCAGTGTTCACTCGTCTGAGGTCGCTTTCTTT
CASSVHSSEVAFF
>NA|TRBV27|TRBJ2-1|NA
TGTGCCAGCAGTTTCTCCAGCAGGGAAGGTGAGCAGTTCTTC
CASSFSSREGEQFF
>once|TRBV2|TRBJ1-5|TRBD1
TGTGCCAGCAGTCCTCAGGACAGGCAGGGCAATCAGCCCCAGCATTTT
CASSPQDRQGNQPQHF
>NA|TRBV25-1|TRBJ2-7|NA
TGTGCCAGCAGTGAAACCTACGAGCAGTACTTC
CASSETYEQYF
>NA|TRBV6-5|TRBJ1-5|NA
TGTGCCAGCAGGCGGCAGGAGTATAGCAATCAGCCCCAGCATTTT
CASRRQEYSNQPQHF
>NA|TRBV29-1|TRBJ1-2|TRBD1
TGCAGCGTTGGGGACAGCCATGGCTACACCTTC
CSVGDSHGYTF
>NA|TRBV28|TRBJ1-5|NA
TGTGCCAGCAGTTCAGGACATGACAATCAGCCCCAGCATTTT
CASSSGHDNQPQHF
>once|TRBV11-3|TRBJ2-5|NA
TGTGCCAGCAGCTTAGATTCGCAAGAGACCCAGTACTTC
CASSLDSQETQYF
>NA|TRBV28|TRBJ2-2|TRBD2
TGTGCCAGCATAAGAGGCGGGAGGCCCGACACCGGGGAGCTGTTTTTT
CASIRGGRPDTGELFF
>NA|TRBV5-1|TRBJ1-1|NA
TGCGCCAGCAGACGGGGGATGACAGGCGGGCTGACTGAAGCTTTCTTT
CASRRGMTGGLTEAFF
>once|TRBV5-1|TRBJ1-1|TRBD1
TGCGCCAGCAGCCGGGACAGGGAGGCTTTCTTT
CASSRDREAFF
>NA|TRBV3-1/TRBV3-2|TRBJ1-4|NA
TGTGCCAGCAGCCCCCGAGGCGGTCATAATGAAAAACTGTTTTTT
CASSPRGGHNEKLFF
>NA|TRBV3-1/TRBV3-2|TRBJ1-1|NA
TGTGCCAGCAGCCAGATTGGGCGAAGAGCTTTCTTT
CASSQIGRRAFF
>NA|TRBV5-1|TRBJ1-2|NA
TGCGCCAGCAGCTTGGTCGGAGAGGGGAGTCAGGCTGGCTACACCTTC
CASSLVGEGSQAGYTF
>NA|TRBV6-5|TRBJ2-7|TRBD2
TGTGCCAGCAGTTACTCCGAAGCGGGAGCAGGCCACGAGCAGTACTTC
CASSYSEAGAGHEQYF
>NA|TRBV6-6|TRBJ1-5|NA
TGTGCCAGCAGTCACCTCGGGGGAGACAGCAATCAGCCCCAGCATTTT
CASSHLGGDSNQPQHF
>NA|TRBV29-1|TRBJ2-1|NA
TGCAGCGTTGAAATTCCAGCCGATGAGCAGTTCTTC
CSVEIPADEQFF
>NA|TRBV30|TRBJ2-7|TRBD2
TGTGCCTGGAGTGTACTAGCGTCCTACGAGCAGTACTTC
CAWSVLASYEQYF
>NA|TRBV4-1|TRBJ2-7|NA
TGCGCCAGCAGCCTTACCCTCGGGGACGAGCAGTACTTC
CASSLTLGDEQYF
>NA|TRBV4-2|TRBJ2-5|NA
TGTGCCAGCAGCCAAGATGGGTTCAGTAGGTACTTC
CASSQDGFSRYF
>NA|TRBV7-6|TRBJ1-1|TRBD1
TGTGCCAGCAGCTTAGGGACAGGGGTGAACACTGAAGCTTTCTTT
CASSLGTGVNTEAFF
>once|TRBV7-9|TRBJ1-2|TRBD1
TGTGCCAGCAGTTCGGGACAGGGGGCAAGTGGCTACACCTTC
CASSSGQGASGYTF
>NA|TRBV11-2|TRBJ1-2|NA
TGTGCCAGCAGCTCCCTTCAGGGTTTCAACTATGGCTACACCTTC
CASSSLQGFNYGYTF
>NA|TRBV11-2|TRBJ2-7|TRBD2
TGTGCCAGCAGCTTAGGACTAGCGGGTACCTACGAGCAGTACTTC
CASSLGLAGTYEQYF
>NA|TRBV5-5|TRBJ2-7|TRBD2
TGTGCCAGCAGCTTCCACGGGGGTAGCGGGCGCTATAAGGGCTACGAGCAGTACTTC
CASSFHGGSGRYKGYEQYF
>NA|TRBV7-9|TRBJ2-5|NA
TGTGCCAGCAGCTCCCTCGGGGGGACCCAGTACTTC
CASSSLGGTQYF
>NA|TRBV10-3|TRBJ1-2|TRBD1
TGTGCCATCAGCGGGACAGGGGAGCGCTATGGCTACACCTTC
CAISGTGERYGYTF
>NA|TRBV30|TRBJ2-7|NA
TGTGCCTGCCTACCCTTTAGCGGCCGCGTTCTCTCCTACGAGCAGTACTTC
CACLPFSGRVLSYEQYF